This entry describes one T cell receptor beta chain. Its target is unknown. This entry belongs to a study of shared clonotypes between healthy human individuals. As for the study in general: There were three CD4 naive, three CD4 memory, two CD8 naive and one CD8 memory plates per donor.

General study points: Sorted-subset samples were not fully sequenced, rarefaction indicated. Across subsets, estimated richness was generally greater for naive than for memory populations.

Trimming took 0 bases from V and 7 from J, leaving 13 bases between them. Germline CDR1 MNHNY, CDR2 SVGAGI (reference sequence). The CDR3 has 14 amino acids. Only in-frame clones appear in the TCRdb table, and some are missing; sequencing was by immunoSEQ multiplex PCR. The sample gives some 1.5 million clones, 95% to 97% of which show up once; roughly 1.1% is in the top ten. Source material: naive CD4+ T cells sorted from blood. Indicated subset: CD45RA+ positively selected. The V call is TRBV6-6, the J call TRBJ2-7; D not certain. The sequence was collected from a man aged 30 to 39 in good health. The CDR3 loop is CASSYSQTTGEQYF. In DNA form, the CDR3 reads TGTGCCAGCAGTTACTCCCAAACTACTGGGGAGCAGTACTTC.